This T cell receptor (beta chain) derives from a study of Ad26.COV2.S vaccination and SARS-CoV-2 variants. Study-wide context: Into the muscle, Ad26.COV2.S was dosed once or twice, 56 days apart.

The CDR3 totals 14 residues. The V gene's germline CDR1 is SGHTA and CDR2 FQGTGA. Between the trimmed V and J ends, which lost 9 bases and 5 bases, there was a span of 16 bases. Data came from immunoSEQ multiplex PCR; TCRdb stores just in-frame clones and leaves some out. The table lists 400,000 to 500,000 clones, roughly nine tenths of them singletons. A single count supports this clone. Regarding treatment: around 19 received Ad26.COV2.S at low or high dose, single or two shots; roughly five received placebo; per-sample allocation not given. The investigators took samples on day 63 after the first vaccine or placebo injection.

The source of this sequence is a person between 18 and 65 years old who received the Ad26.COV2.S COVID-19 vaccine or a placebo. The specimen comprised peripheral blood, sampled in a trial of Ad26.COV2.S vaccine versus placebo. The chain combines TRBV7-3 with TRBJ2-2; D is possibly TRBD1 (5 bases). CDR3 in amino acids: CASQTARTTGELFF. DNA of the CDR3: TGTGCCAGTCAAACGGCCCGGACAACCGGGGAGCTGTTTTTT. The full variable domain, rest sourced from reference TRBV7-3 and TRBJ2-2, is GAGVSQTPSNKVTEKGKYVELRCDPISGHTALYWYRQSLGQGPEFLIYFQGTGAADDSGLPNDRFFAVRPEGSVSTLKIQRTERGDSAVYLCASQTARTTGELFFGEGSRLTVL.